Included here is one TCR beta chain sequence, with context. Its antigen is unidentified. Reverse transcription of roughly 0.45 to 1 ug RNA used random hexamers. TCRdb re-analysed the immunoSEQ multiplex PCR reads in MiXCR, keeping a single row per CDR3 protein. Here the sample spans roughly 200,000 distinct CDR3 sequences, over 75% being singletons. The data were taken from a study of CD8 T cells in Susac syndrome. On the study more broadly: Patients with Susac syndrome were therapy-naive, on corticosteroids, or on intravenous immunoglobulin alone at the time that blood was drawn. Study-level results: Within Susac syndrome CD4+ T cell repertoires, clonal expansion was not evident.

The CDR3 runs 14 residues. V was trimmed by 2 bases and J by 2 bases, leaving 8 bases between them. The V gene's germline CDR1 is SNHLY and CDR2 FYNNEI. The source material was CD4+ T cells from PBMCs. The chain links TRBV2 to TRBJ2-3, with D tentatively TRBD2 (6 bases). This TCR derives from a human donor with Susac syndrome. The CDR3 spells CASSEWGLTDTQYF. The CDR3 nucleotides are TGTGCCAGCAGTGAATGGGGACTCACAGATACGCAGTATTTT.